A selection of T cell receptor beta chains follows, all from one sample in a study of T cell responses to AZD1222 COVID-19 vaccine. The protocol was immunoSEQ multiplex PCR, while the TCRdb copy is restricted to in-frame clones and leaves out a portion. The table shows about 160,000 clones, with around nine tenths occurring only once. This specimen was peripheral blood, taken on day 0 of AZD1222 vaccination. These receptor sequences come from an adult in good health. CDR3s include the opening cysteine and the closing phenylalanine or tryptophan. D genes are given only for firm matches. Clone size is not always given. Where it is, it says once, few, many or a class for expanded clones.

CDR3 length: 13
D gene: TRBD2
V gene: TRBV2
clone size: -
J gene: TRBJ2-1
CDR3 protein: CASGTSGTNEQFF
CDR3 DNA: TGTGCCAGTGGGACTAGCGGCACCAATGAGCAGTTCTTC

CDR3 length: 15
D gene: -
V gene: TRBV6-5
clone size: -
J gene: TRBJ1-1
CDR3 protein: CASSYSRGTNTEAFF
CDR3 DNA: TGTGCCAGCAGTTACTCCCGGGGGACCAACACTGAAGCTTTCTTT

CDR3 length: 14
D gene: -
V gene: TRBV6-2/TRBV6-3
clone size: few
J gene: TRBJ1-5
CDR3 protein: CASSFGDSNQPQHF
CDR3 DNA: TGTGCCAGCAGTTTCGGTGATAGCAATCAGCCCCAGCATTTT

CDR3 length: 13
D gene: -
V gene: TRBV28
clone size: -
J gene: TRBJ2-7
CDR3 protein: CASSLAGAYEQYF
CDR3 DNA: TGTGCCAGCAGTTTAGCAGGGGCCTACGAGCAGTACTTC

CDR3 length: 15
D gene: -
V gene: TRBV9
clone size: -
J gene: TRBJ2-5
CDR3 protein: CASSVQDGLQETQYF
CDR3 DNA: TGTGCCAGCAGCGTACAGGACGGGCTACAAGAGACCCAGTACTTC

CDR3 length: 13
D gene: TRBD1
V gene: TRBV30
clone size: -
J gene: TRBJ1-3
CDR3 protein: CAWGQDDGNTIYF
CDR3 DNA: TGTGCCTGGGGACAGGATGATGGAAACACCATATATTTT

CDR3 length: 11
D gene: -
V gene: TRBV6-5
clone size: -
J gene: TRBJ1-1
CDR3 protein: CASIFNTEAFF
CDR3 DNA: TGTGCCAGCATCTTTAACACTGAAGCTTTCTTT

CDR3 length: 16
D gene: -
V gene: TRBV6-1
clone size: -
J gene: TRBJ2-7
CDR3 protein: CASSEAGVWTAREQYF
CDR3 DNA: TGTGCCAGCAGTGAAGCTGGGGTATGGACGGCCCGCGAGCAGTACTTC

CDR3 length: 18
D gene: -
V gene: TRBV27
clone size: once
J gene: TRBJ1-6
CDR3 protein: CASSILRLTSSYNSPLHF
CDR3 DNA: TGTGCCAGCAGTATACTACGTCTAACGAGCTCCTATAATTCACCCCTCCACTTT

CDR3 length: 14
D gene: -
V gene: TRBV21-1
clone size: -
J gene: TRBJ1-1
CDR3 protein: CAGEARFVNTEAFF
CDR3 DNA: TGTGCCGGAGAAGCAAGGTTCGTGAACACTGAAGCTTTCTTT

CDR3 length: 16
D gene: -
V gene: TRBV15
clone size: -
J gene: TRBJ1-3
CDR3 protein: CATSRAADSLGNTIYF
CDR3 DNA: TGTGCCACCAGCAGGGCGGCGGACAGTCTCGGAAACACCATATATTTT

CDR3 length: 13
D gene: -
V gene: TRBV19
clone size: -
J gene: TRBJ1-6
CDR3 protein: CASTVTGSTPLHF
CDR3 DNA: TGTGCCAGTACCGTTACAGGGTCGACACCCCTCCACTTT

CDR3 length: 14
D gene: -
V gene: TRBV28
clone size: -
J gene: TRBJ1-1
CDR3 protein: CASSSLALNTEAFF
CDR3 DNA: TGTGCCAGCAGTTCACTGGCCCTGAACACTGAAGCTTTCTTT

CDR3 length: 13
D gene: -
V gene: TRBV29-1
clone size: -
J gene: TRBJ2-5
CDR3 protein: CSVLRKLGETQYF
CDR3 DNA: TGCAGCGTTTTGAGGAAACTTGGAGAGACCCAGTACTTC

CDR3 length: 14
D gene: -
V gene: TRBV3-1/TRBV3-2
clone size: -
J gene: TRBJ1-6
CDR3 protein: CASTPQLYNSPLHF
CDR3 DNA: TGTGCCAGCACCCCTCAACTATATAATTCACCCCTCCACTTT

CDR3 length: 13
D gene: -
V gene: TRBV6-5
clone size: once
J gene: TRBJ1-6
CDR3 protein: CASSSNYNSPLHF
CDR3 DNA: TGTGCCAGCTCCTCCAACTATAATTCACCCCTCCACTTT

CDR3 length: 13
D gene: -
V gene: TRBV11-2
clone size: -
J gene: TRBJ1-5
CDR3 protein: CASSLARGQPQHF
CDR3 DNA: TGTGCCAGCAGCTTAGCCCGAGGTCAGCCCCAGCATTTT

CDR3 length: 16
D gene: -
V gene: TRBV19
clone size: -
J gene: TRBJ2-3
CDR3 protein: CASSTPRDPRRDTQYF
CDR3 DNA: TGTGCCAGTAGTACCCCCCGGGACCCAAGGAGGGATACGCAGTATTTT

CDR3 length: 13
D gene: -
V gene: TRBV28
clone size: -
J gene: TRBJ1-5
CDR3 protein: CASISAGNQPQHF
CDR3 DNA: TGTGCCAGCATTTCTGCGGGGAATCAGCCCCAGCATTTT

CDR3 length: 16
D gene: TRBD1
V gene: TRBV7-2
clone size: -
J gene: TRBJ2-2
CDR3 protein: CASSPRATGVIGELFF
CDR3 DNA: TGTGCCAGCAGCCCTCGGGCGACAGGGGTGATCGGGGAGCTGTTTTTT

CDR3 length: 15
D gene: -
V gene: TRBV3-1/TRBV3-2
clone size: -
J gene: TRBJ2-2
CDR3 protein: CATRWGTGNTGELFF
CDR3 DNA: TGTGCCACCCGATGGGGAACAGGTAACACCGGGGAGCTGTTTTTT

CDR3 length: 10
D gene: -
V gene: TRBV30
clone size: -
J gene: TRBJ1-4
CDR3 protein: CAWRREKLFF
CDR3 DNA: TGTGCCTGGAGAAGGGAAAAACTGTTTTTT

CDR3 length: 13
D gene: -
V gene: TRBV7-2
clone size: -
J gene: TRBJ2-3
CDR3 protein: CASTTGSTDTQYF
CDR3 DNA: TGTGCCAGCACAACAGGGAGCACAGATACGCAGTATTTT

CDR3 length: 14
D gene: TRBD1
V gene: TRBV29-1
clone size: -
J gene: TRBJ2-7
CDR3 protein: CSVGGQGDNYEQYF
CDR3 DNA: TGCAGCGTTGGGGGACAGGGGGATAACTACGAGCAGTACTTC

CDR3 length: 16
D gene: TRBD1
V gene: TRBV6-2/TRBV6-3
clone size: few
J gene: TRBJ1-1
CDR3 protein: CASSWDRGRVYTEAFF
CDR3 DNA: TGTGCCAGCAGTTGGGACAGGGGGCGCGTGTACACTGAAGCTTTCTTT

CDR3 length: 13
D gene: TRBD1
V gene: TRBV7-2
clone size: few
J gene: TRBJ2-7
CDR3 protein: CASSSIQGGEQYF
CDR3 DNA: TGTGCCAGCAGCTCGATACAGGGGGGCGAGCAGTACTTC

CDR3 length: 14
D gene: -
V gene: TRBV20-1
clone size: -
J gene: TRBJ2-3
CDR3 protein: CSASVRMPPNTQYF
CDR3 DNA: TGCAGTGCTAGTGTCAGGATGCCACCAAATACGCAGTATTTT

CDR3 length: 12
D gene: -
V gene: TRBV7-9
clone size: -
J gene: TRBJ2-1
CDR3 protein: CASSPRGSEQFF
CDR3 DNA: TGTGCCAGCAGCCCCAGGGGTAGTGAGCAGTTCTTC

CDR3 length: 13
D gene: -
V gene: TRBV7-2
clone size: -
J gene: TRBJ2-1
CDR3 protein: CASSLGFENEQFF
CDR3 DNA: TGTGCCAGCAGCTTAGGGTTCGAGAATGAGCAGTTCTTC

CDR3 length: 13
D gene: -
V gene: TRBV11-2
clone size: -
J gene: TRBJ2-3
CDR3 protein: CASRGGTQDTQYF
CDR3 DNA: TGTGCCAGCCGAGGCGGGACGCAAGATACGCAGTATTTT

CDR3 length: 14
D gene: -
V gene: TRBV5-4
clone size: -
J gene: TRBJ2-7
CDR3 protein: CASSPGGLSYEQYF
CDR3 DNA: TGTGCCAGCAGCCCCGGGGGACTCTCCTACGAGCAGTACTTC

CDR3 length: 11
D gene: -
V gene: TRBV4-3
clone size: -
J gene: TRBJ2-1
CDR3 protein: CASSQNDEQFF
CDR3 DNA: TGCGCCAGCAGCCAAAATGACGAGCAGTTCTTC

CDR3 length: 14
D gene: -
V gene: TRBV30
clone size: -
J gene: TRBJ1-2
CDR3 protein: CAWRATGGNYGYTF
CDR3 DNA: TGTGCCTGGAGGGCAACGGGGGGAAACTATGGCTACACCTTC

CDR3 length: 13
D gene: -
V gene: TRBV4-3
clone size: -
J gene: TRBJ2-3
CDR3 protein: CASSQTSGDTQYF
CDR3 DNA: TGCGCCAGCAGCCAAACAAGCGGAGATACGCAGTATTTT

CDR3 length: 13
D gene: TRBD1
V gene: TRBV7-9
clone size: -
J gene: TRBJ1-2
CDR3 protein: CASSLGQGYGYTF
CDR3 DNA: TGTGCCAGCAGCTTAGGACAGGGGTATGGCTACACCTTC

CDR3 length: 16
D gene: -
V gene: TRBV7-3
clone size: few
J gene: TRBJ1-6
CDR3 protein: CASSLYLGRASSPLHF
CDR3 DNA: TGTGCCAGCAGCTTATATTTGGGCAGGGCCAGCTCACCCCTCCACTTT